This T cell receptor beta chain was documented in a study of shared clonotypes between healthy human individuals. Overall study results and limits: Rarefaction showed that sequencing of sorted subsets was incomplete (despite large depth).

As to this clone: Its antigen is as yet unknown.

The length of the CDR3 is 15 residues. CDR1 is MDHEN, CDR2 SYDVKM, per germline. After removal of 4 bases from V and 4 bases from J, the junction contained 8 bases not matched to a gene. Recent acute infections and vaccinations were absent in the healthy HIV-negative adult donors. Execution of the assay was at deep level. TCRdb keeps only in-frame clones here, not all; method: immunoSEQ multiplex PCR. Among 950,000 to 1,100,000 clones listed, about 75% were seen once. The V call is TRBV28, the J call TRBJ2-7, with TRBD1 matching 9 bases. The sequenced material came from memory CD4+ T cells sorted from blood. The subset was: CD45RA-negative fraction. The receptor comes from a man aged 18 to 30 in good health. The CDR3 reads CASSSPGTGSYEQYF. CDR3 in DNA: TGTGCCAGCAGTTCACCCGGGACAGGGTCGTACGAGCAGTACTTC.